This T cell receptor (beta chain) was recovered during a study of blood T cell repertoires in COVID-19. About the study: The analysed material was cDNA or gDNA that came from T cells, B-cell-depleted T cells, or PBMCs.

Recruits, aged about 18 to 100 years, lived in approximately 26 US areas. Cohort 3 recovery required two negative PCRs, clearance, or symptom resolution. This CDR3 spans 13 amino acids. Germline V gene sequence: CDR1 SGHNT, CDR2 YYREEE (reference sequence). Trimming shortened V by 1 base and J by 1 base, and 5 bases separated the two germline ends. Profiled with immunoSEQ multiplex PCR; TCRdb holds only in-frame clones, not every one. The sample yields about 220,000 clones, about 87% seen once. Sequenced input: PBMCs or T cells enriched from blood (not recorded which). The TCR comes from a woman in her 30s who had recovered from COVID-19. The gene calls are TRBV5-4 and TRBJ1-1; D is perhaps TRBD1 (5 bases). The CDR3 loop reads CASSLQGNTEAFF. The CDR3 DNA follows: TGTGCCAGCAGCTTGCAGGGGAACACTGAAGCTTTCTTT.